The 16 T cell receptor beta chains presented below share a single source sample, sequenced in a study of cytomegalovirus exposure and HLA in healthy donors. Primers included in the PCR were 60 Vbeta and 13 Jbeta primers. Produced via immunoSEQ multiplex PCR; TCRdb's table is partial and in-frame only. The data hold some 130,000 clones, with approximately 60% observed a single time. What was sequenced was PBMCs. The source is a human donor in good health.

The CDR3 spells CASSDQDRVNTEAFF. CDR3 sequence (DNA): TGTGCCAGCAGCGATCAAGACAGGGTGAACACTGAAGCTTTCTTT. This chain joins TRBV9 and TRBJ1-1; 7 bases fit TRBD1. V lost 3 bases, J lost 0 bases, and 5 bases stayed unmatched. Germline V gives CDR1 SGDLS, CDR2 YYNGEE. This CDR3 has 15 amino acids.

In its sample, this clone was seen a few times. The chain joins TRBV29-1 to TRBJ2-3; 11 bases line up with TRBD2. This CDR3 spans 15 amino acids. CDR1 and CDR2 (germline): SQVTM, ANQGSEA. V lost 5 bases, J lost 2 bases, and 6 bases stayed unmatched. The CDR3 bases are TGCAGCGTTCTGCCGACTAGCGGGAACACAGATACGCAGTATTTT. Protein: CSVLPTSGNTDTQYF.

The chain combines TRBV29-1 with TRBJ2-3; D gene ambiguous. Germline loops: CDR1 SQVTM, CDR2 ANQGSEA. Trimming removed 2 bases at V and 2 bases at J, with 8 bases between. The CDR3 runs 13 residues. CDR3 coding DNA: TGCAGCGTTGAAACAGCATACACAGATACGCAGTATTTT. The encoded protein is CSVETAYTDTQYF.

This clone was picked up a small number of times. This chain uses TRBV6-5 with TRBJ1-2; D ambiguous. Trimming left V 8 bases short and J 0 bases short, with 10 bases between. CDR3 length: 13 amino acids. In germline, CDR1 is MNHEY, CDR2 SVGAGI. The CDR3 sequence: CASCAGANYGYTF. The CDR3 DNA follows: TGTGCCAGCTGCGCCGGAGCTAACTATGGCTACACCTTC.

The chain carries TRBV2 and TRBJ1-5; D may be TRBD1 (6 bases). Per the germline V gene, CDR1 is SNHLY and CDR2 is FYNNEI. The CDR3 has 13 amino acids. Trimming took 6 bases from V and 6 from J, leaving 12 bases between them. The CDR3 bases are TGTGCCAGCAGCTTACAGGGATCTCAGCCCCAGCATTTT. Protein product: CASSLQGSQPQHF. The whole variable domain, remainder taken from reference TRBV2 and TRBJ1-5, is EPEVTQTPSHQVTQMGQEVILRCVPISNHLYFYWYRQILGQKVEFLVSFYNNEISEKSEIFDDQFSVERPDGSNFTLKIRSTKLEDSAMYFCASSLQGSQPQHFGDGTRLSIL.

This chain links TRBV7-8 with TRBJ2-3; 16 nucleotides match TRBD2. CDR3 length: 19 amino acids. The germline gives CDR1 SGHVS, CDR2 FQNEAQ. V shed 7 bases, J shed 6 bases, and the junction held 16 bases outside the gene matches. The CDR3 nucleotides are TGTGCCAGCACCTACCTGGGACTAGCGGGAGGGCCCTCCAAGGATACGCAGTATTTT. It yields the protein CASTYLGLAGGPSKDTQYF.

DNA for the CDR3: TGTGCCAGCAGTTACTTCGGACTAGCGGGCTACGAGCAGTACTTC. This translates into CASSYFGLAGYEQYF. The V call is TRBV6-6, the J call TRBJ2-7, with 11 positions matching TRBD2. This CDR3 contains 15 residues. CDR1 and CDR2 (germline): MNHNY, SVGAGI (reference sequence). The V gene end was trimmed by 1 base and the J gene end by 3 bases; junction bases not matched to a gene: 2.

This clone was found a few times. The chain is built from TRBV11-2 and TRBJ2-5, with D tentatively TRBD2 (7 bases). The germline V and J ends were trimmed by 6 bases and 5 bases, with 25 bases remaining between them. Per the germline V gene, CDR1 is SGHAT and CDR2 is FQNNGV. The CDR3 extends over 17 amino acids. The CDR3 nucleotides read TGTGCCAGCAGGGCCGGAGTTGGGAGGGGGTGGCAGGAGACCCAGTACTTC. It translates to CASRAGVGRGWQETQYF.

The V gene is TRBV5-4, the J gene TRBJ2-5; 10 bases line up with TRBD1. The length of the CDR3 is 14 residues. Germline lookup yields CDR1 SGHNT and CDR2 YYREEE (reference sequence). With V trimmed by 4 bases and J by 4 bases, 4 bases remained unmatched. CDR3 in DNA: TGTGCCAGCAGCGCTGACAGGGGGCCAGAGACCCAGTACTTC. Amino acids: CASSADRGPETQYF.

This sequence joins TRBV6-5 and TRBJ1-2, with TRBD1 as a possible D gene (6 bases). The V end was cut by 4 bases, the J end by 5 bases, with 17 bases between. Germline values: CDR1 MNHEY, CDR2 SVGAGI. The CDR3 contains 15 residues. The DNA of the CDR3 is TGTGCCAGCAGTTCGCCGGGGGGCTCGGCTTATGGCTACACCTTC. Its translation: CASSSPGGSAYGYTF.

This clone was seen only a few times. The rearrangement uses TRBV2 and TRBJ2-3; 8 bases are shared with TRBD1. V trimming: 3 bases; J trimming: 4 bases; junction bases outside the gene matches: 3. The CDR3 runs to 14 residues. Germline lookup yields CDR1 SNHLY and CDR2 FYNNEI. CDR3 in DNA: TGTGCCAGCAGTGACGACAGGGGACCAGATACGCAGTATTTT. Its protein is CASSDDRGPDTQYF.

In its sample, this clone was seen a few times. The chain combines TRBV19 with TRBJ2-7, with D maybe TRBD2 (5 bases). Germline-derived CDR1 and CDR2 are LNHDA and SQIVND (reference sequence). The V end lost 3 bases, the J end lost 10 bases, and 13 bases lay between the germline ends. The CDR3 loop spans 12 amino acids. CDR3 loop: CASSMTTEPQYF. The CDR3 nucleotides read TGTGCCAGTAGTATGACTACTGAGCCCCAGTACTTC.

The rearrangement uses TRBV19 and TRBJ1-2; no clear D. The germline CDR1 and CDR2 sequences are LNHDA and SQIVND (reference sequence). V shed 3 bases and J shed 2 bases, with 13 bases lying between them. The CDR3 sequence is 15 residues long. CDR3: CASSISATLNYGYTF. As DNA, the CDR3 is TGTGCCAGTAGTATCAGCGCGACCCTAAACTATGGCTACACCTTC.

This clone appeared once. The genes are TRBV5-1 and TRBJ2-7; possible D gene TRBD2, 5 bases. The CDR3 consists of 14 residues. CDR1 and CDR2 from the germline V gene are SGHRS and YFSETQ. The germline V and J ends were trimmed by 5 bases and 5 bases, with 17 bases remaining between them. DNA for the CDR3: TGCGCCAGCAGGGAGGACCGGACCCGGGACGAGCAGTACTTC. It yields the protein CASREDRTRDEQYF.

This chain links TRBV18 with TRBJ2-7; 14 positions match TRBD2. From germline, CDR1 is KGHSH and CDR2 LQKENI. The CDR3 totals 16 residues. Trimming at V came to 4 bases and at J to 5 bases, leaving 7 bases not matched to a gene. The DNA of the CDR3 is TGTGCCAGCTCACGGGGACTAGCGGGAGTAGACGACGAGCAGTACTTC. Encoded protein: CASSRGLAGVDDEQYF.

This clone was observed a single time. This chain connects TRBV19 to TRBJ1-4; D is undetermined. Per the germline V gene, CDR1 is LNHDA and CDR2 is SQIVND (reference sequence). With 0 bases removed from V and 7 bases from J, the gap between germline ends came to 12 bases. This CDR3 has 15 amino acids. CDR3 residues: CASSIDRWAREKLFF. In nucleotides, the CDR3 is TGTGCCAGTAGTATAGATCGGTGGGCCCGTGAAAAACTGTTTTTT.